This T cell receptor (beta chain) was profiled in a study of cytomegalovirus exposure and HLA in healthy donors (dated by TCRdb to the late 2010s). Concerning the study at large: In an earlier analysis of 587 of the donors, 276 Gb of sequence data and 120 million or so unique TCR beta sequences from about 179 million T cells were reported. All discovery cohort repertoires had been generated using a single sequencing platform. Donor age, sex, ethnicity and CMV serostatus were collected together with the repertoire data. The later analysis used no new phenotypic data to find candidate immune exposures, relying instead on TCR beta sequences and their occurrence across donors. The study aimed to test whether cataloging public T cell receptors could reveal signatures of past pathogen exposure. Using immunosequencing, the study profiled T cell repertoires from some 670 subjects and related those repertoires to cytomegalovirus serostatus. Both class I and class II loci were covered by HLA typing, at four-digit resolution. Because of strong linkage in the cohort, four to six DR-DQ haplotypes were treated as single units for association and clustering. In addition to the first cohort of about 650 subjects, a separate validation cohort of around 110 different subjects was used. Genome-wide SNP genotypes for about three fifths of the roughly 670 donors were used in a later genetic analysis, which treated that subset as a discovery cohort. An earlier analysis of fewer than 750 of the donors used high-throughput TCR beta sequencing to judge whether each TCR beta V gene segment behaved as functional or pseudogenic. Of the 350 to 400 genotyped donors, roughly 85% fell in the genetic ancestry cluster associated with self-reported Caucasian donors. Among 398 genotyped donors of the cohort, an average of around 250,000 unique TCR beta nucleotide sequences was sequenced per donor, of which about 19% were non-productive. In a later analysis, previously published TCR beta repertoires from some 640 donors were re-analyzed and high-resolution HLA genotyping was added so that TCR occurrence patterns could be studied. Roughly 300 gigabases of sequencing data and 70 million to 85 million unique TCR sequences were included in an early release covering about 600 HLA-typed donors. The number of typed donors differed by locus: about 620-640 for A, B, C, DRB1 and DQB1; approximately 530 for DQA1; approximately 600 for DPA1; and around 450 for DPB1. High-throughput TCR immunosequencing, statistical association of individual TCRs with disease status, and machine learning were combined to predict cytomegalovirus infection status. Points the paper makes about the study in general: Assigning TCR associations to individual alleles was difficult when HLA alleles, especially DR and DQ, strongly co-occurred. Roughly uniform sequencing depth across donors was assumed in presence/absence analyses, although this assumption may not hold. The classifier was reported to diagnose cytomegalovirus status with high specificity and sensitivity in both the original and validation cohorts. Compared with the roughly 700-donor mean, donors in an Asian-associated ancestry cluster had fewer N-insertions in productive TCRs, according to a later genetic analysis. Across donors, most TCR sequences were observed very rarely, whereas some public TCRs were present in many individuals. Correlated functional status among segregating V segments might reflect linkage disequilibrium, but an unknown experimental factor could not be ruled out. A further reported finding was that TCR beta sequences accurately predicted the HLA-A and HLA-B alleles for most subjects in the first cohort. For the cohort, immune exposure information was limited to CMV serostatus. Several of the top co-occurrence clusters appeared to be linked to parvovirus B19, influenza, CMV and Epstein-Barr virus, according to a later analysis. In a later analysis, the rate of TCR association differed among HLA loci, with DRB1 alleles having the most associated TCRs and HLA-C alleles having the fewest. This cohort had only TCR beta chains sequenced, and the lack of alpha or paired-chain data limited which features could be detected. A later genetic analysis associated a missense DCLRE1C variant with V-gene and J-gene trimming of TCR beta chains, and an independent cohort replicated the association. In vitro tests confirmed that a few of the cytomegalovirus-associated TCR beta chains recognize cytomegalovirus antigens. In a later analysis, HLA-associated TCR beta chains were found to be more clonally expanded and to have lower generation probabilities than equally common non-associated chains. Because HLA typing was unavailable for some donors at each locus, only the typed subset was used in association tests. Specific HLA alleles were associated with more than 15,000 TCR beta sequences at a false discovery rate of 0.05 in a later analysis. A group of highly shared sequence variants was considered likely to be a technical artifact of the sequencing pipeline. According to the authors, the approach could potentially be generalized to other disease states and immunological phenotypes. A total of about 150 TCR beta chains were listed by the study as associated with cytomegalovirus. Some IMGT-functional V segments, including TRBV6-2 and TRBV6-3, could not be told apart with the 87-base-pair reads, so those segments were excluded. In an earlier analysis of under 600 of the donors, most TCR beta V segments were observed in productive rearrangements about 87% or about 30% of the time, broadly matching IMGT annotations. A later analysis found that most CMV-associated TCR beta chains appeared HLA-restricted, with HLA associations seemingly driven largely by CMV exposure. Because counts were too low, more than 15 rarely observed V segments, including chromosome 9 orphons, were excluded from the earlier analysis of 587 of the donors.

Of note for this clone: The antigen it binds to is not known. No much larger clonotype is one base removed from it; base qualities were not supplied.

The cohort consisted of 670 or so healthy bone marrow donors. At the time of sampling, every cohort member was nominally healthy, though immune exposures that went unrecorded were likely present. The donor tested CMV seropositive and was one of the 289 seropositive cohort members. Every donor gave a peripheral blood sample, and the peripheral blood mononuclear cells from that sample were used for TCR beta sequencing. Genomic DNA extraction from the blood cell samples was performed with the Qiagen DNeasy Blood Extraction Kit. Libraries were prepared through the immunoSEQ multiplex PCR assay. For the multiplex PCR, a mixture combining 60 forward primers for TCR Vbeta segments and 13 reverse primers for TCR Jbeta segments was used. Amplification of the CDR3 region of rearranged TCR beta genes was performed with a multiplex PCR assay on genomic DNA. Amplified TCR beta libraries were sequenced as 87-base-pair reads on the Illumina HiSeq System. The original methods were these. A later analysis counted some 74 million unique TCR beta chains across the 550 to 750 repertoires, and roughly 10 million of these chains were shared by at least two donors. Raw reads were error-corrected and collapsed into unique sequences with a nearest-neighbor algorithm that merged closely related sequences to remove PCR and sequencing errors. To assign V, D and J gene segments, CDR3 sequences were aligned to IMGT reference sequences. For a sequence to be retained, at least a six-nucleotide match to both a V gene segment and a J gene segment was required. A rearrangement counted as productive if the CDR3 had no stop codons and remained in frame with V and J, and every other rearrangement counted as non-productive. CDR3 was defined according to IMGT convention as the region running from the second conserved V-encoded cysteine to the conserved J-encoded phenylalanine. Sequences without an unambiguous match to a single V gene segment were excluded from the earlier analysis of over 500 of the donors. An earlier analysis of 500 to 600 of the donors classified V segments as functional when productive rearrangements were above 56.7% and as segregating when the standard deviation between donors was above 5%. To diagnose cytomegalovirus status from the catalog of TCR beta chain sequences, a statistical classification framework was built. In a later analysis, V and J genes were assigned by comparing TCR nucleotide sequences against IMGT/GENE-DB human TR gene sequences. In a later analysis, CDR3 sequences and most-parsimonious VDJ recombination scenarios were assigned using the TCRdist pipeline. A later analysis defined each TCR beta chain by its CDR3 amino acid sequence plus V-gene family, and excluded reads lacking a unique V-gene family. In a later analysis, fewer than 650 highly shared, low-generation-probability nucleotide sequences were removed to address suspected cross-contamination and a sequencing artifact. A later analysis calculated a clonal expansion index for each public chain from normalized within-repertoire ranks of inferred template counts. In a later analysis, generation probabilities were computed with a VDJ recombination model fitted to out-of-frame rearrangements, and the resulting probabilities were checked against IGoR. Hypergeometric tests were used in a later analysis to score TCR-TCR, TCR-HLA and TCR-CMV co-occurrence, with a repertoire-size bias correction applied to the TCR pairs. A later analysis estimated false discovery rates by permuting HLA or CMV assignments 20 times. In a later analysis, co-occurring TCRs were grouped using DBSCAN, with TCRdist sequence similarity added in when clustering inside HLA-allele-positive subsets. Co-occurrence clustering excluded repertoires with fewer than 30,000 or more than 120,000 public chains, plus five with anomalous nucleotide sharing. The immuneACCESS repertoire file appears here via TCRdb, limited to in-frame rearrangements. These files lack a portion of the clones; in checked studies, under half of the deficit traces to unresolved V genes, and the cause of the others is not known. The D gene and trimming were derived from the DNA, and the V and J assignments and clone size from that table. Recorded for this sample are about 79,000 clones; 67% of them occurred a single time. The top ten clones comprise approximately 6.9% of the sample.

Inclusive of the bounding cysteine and phenylalanine, the CDR3 is 12 residues long. The sequence is cut down to CDR3 DNA, 36 bases in frame from base 1. Looking up the germline V gene yields CDR1 LGHNA and CDR2 YNFKEQ. A distance of 6 bases separates the germline ends of V and J, which lose 0 bases and 7 bases respectively. The sequence joins TRBV4-2 to TRBJ1-1, with the D gene not clear enough to name. The sequence was collected from a woman aged 50 to 65 in good health and CMV-seropositive. Source material: PBMCs. The CDR3 in this case is CASSQDQYEAFF. The DNA reads as follows: TGTGCCAGCAGCCAAGATCAGTATGAAGCTTTCTTT.